The 31 T cell receptor beta chains listed next were all sequenced from one sample in a study of blood T cell repertoires in COVID-19. Assay used: immunoSEQ multiplex PCR; TCRdb lists only in-frame clones, some missing. Of over 350,000 clones in the sample, around nine tenths are singletons; the top ten hold roughly 1.2%. Sequencing was carried out using PBMCs or T cells enriched from blood (not recorded which). These receptors originate from a woman younger than 35 who had recovered from COVID-19.

The J gene is TRBJ1-4, the V gene TRBV30; the D is unclear. The V end lost 5 bases, the J end lost 4 bases, and 8 bases lay between the germline ends. The CDR3 loop spans 12 amino acids. Germline V gene sequence: CDR1 GTSNPN, CDR2 SVGIG (reference sequence). The CDR3 protein is CAWSGGNEKLFF. DNA for the CDR3: TGTGCCTGGTCAGGAGGTAATGAAAAACTGTTTTTT.

J is TRBJ1-2 and V is TRBV4-3; D call uncertain. The germline gives CDR1 LGHNA, CDR2 YSLEER. The CDR3 sequence is 15 residues long. The V end was cut by 1 base, the J end by 0 bases, with 9 bases between. The CDR3 spells CASSQVPIANYGYTF. The CDR3 nucleotides read TGCGCCAGCAGCCAAGTCCCGATAGCTAACTATGGCTACACCTTC.

This clone has only a few counts. The genes are TRBV11-2 and TRBJ2-3, with D possibly TRBD1 on 5 matching bases. This CDR3 is 15 amino acids long. The germline gives CDR1 SGHAT, CDR2 FQNNGV. The V and J ends lost 1 base and 3 bases respectively, with 11 bases between them. CDR3 nucleotide sequence: TGTGCCAGCAGCTTAGGGCAGGGCGAAACAGATACGCAGTATTTT. It translates to CASSLGQGETDTQYF.

This chain uses TRBV7-2 with TRBJ1-2; 7 nucleotides agree with TRBD1. Trimming cost V 3 bases and J 2 bases; bases outside gene matches: 15. In germline, CDR1 is SGHTA, CDR2 FQGNSA. This CDR3 comprises 18 residues. The CDR3 sequence: CASSFISTGAGINYGYTF. The DNA for the CDR3 is TGTGCCAGCAGCTTTATTAGCACAGGGGCAGGGATCAACTATGGCTACACCTTC.

This clone was seen a single time. The chain is built from TRBV19 and TRBJ2-7, with 9 bases matching TRBD1. Germline V gives CDR1 LNHDA, CDR2 SQIVND (reference sequence). With 5 bases clipped from V and 2 bases from J, the junction kept 4 bases outside the gene matches. CDR3 length equals 14 residues. The CDR3 nucleotides read TGTGCCAGTAGTGTCGGACAGGGGCCCTACGAGCAGTACTTC. This translates into CASSVGQGPYEQYF.

The chain recombines TRBV6-5 with TRBJ1-2; 7 nucleotides line up with TRBD1. This CDR3 comprises 13 residues. Per germline, CDR1 MNHEY and CDR2 SVGAGI. V lost 8 bases and J lost 2; bases outside the gene matches: 5. The chain's CDR3 is CASLTGQNYGYTF. DNA for the CDR3: TGTGCCAGCCTTACGGGACAGAACTATGGCTACACCTTC.

DNA of the CDR3: TGTGCCACTAAAGGACAGGTTTATCAGCCCCAGCATTTT. This translates into CATKGQVYQPQHF. The chain recombines TRBV10-3 with TRBJ1-5; 7 bases are a match to TRBD1. J gave up 5 bases and V 10 bases, and 8 bases lay outside the gene matches. The CDR3 runs to 13 residues. Germline CDR1 is ENHRY and CDR2 is SYGVKD.

This clone was counted only a few times. The chain employs TRBV7-9 and TRBJ2-7; 8 positions agree with TRBD1. Germline CDR1 and CDR2: SEHNR and FQNEAQ (reference sequence). The CDR3 runs 14 residues. Trimming removed 0 bases from V and 11 bases from J; junction bases left unmatched: 9. The CDR3 sequence: CASSLATTGDGEYF. The CDR3 DNA reads TGTGCCAGCAGCTTAGCAACGACAGGGGATGGAGAGTACTTC.

This clone was found a few times. The V gene is TRBV7-6, the J gene TRBJ2-6; TRBD2 matches 7 bases. Germline values: CDR1 SGHVS, CDR2 FNYEAQ. J gave up 0 bases and V 5 bases, and 7 bases lay outside the gene matches. The CDR3 is made up of 17 amino acids. CDR3 sequence reads: CASSQLGGGSGANVLTF. The CDR3 nucleotides read TGTGCCAGCAGCCAGCTCGGCGGGGGCTCTGGGGCCAACGTCCTGACTTTC. The full variable domain, completed using reference TRBV7-6 and TRBJ2-6, is GAGVSQSPRYKVTKRGQDVALRCDPISGHVSLYWYRQALGQGPEFLTYFNYEAQQDKSGLPNDRFSAERPEGSISTLTIQRTEQRDSAMYRCASSQLGGGSGANVLTFGAGSRLTVL.

The V and J genes are TRBV11-2 and TRBJ1-2, with TRBD1 matching 8 bases. Trimming at V came to 0 bases and at J to 3 bases, leaving 6 bases not matched to a gene. Germline loops: CDR1 SGHAT, CDR2 FQNNGV. The CDR3 is made up of 16 amino acids. Here the CDR3 reads CASSLDGRGLDYGYTF. The CDR3 DNA is TGTGCCAGCAGCTTAGATGGCAGGGGGCTTGACTATGGCTACACCTTC. Full variable domain (rest looked up from reference TRBV11-2 and TRBJ1-2): EAGVAQSPRYKIIEKRQSVAFWCNPISGHATLYWYQQILGQGPKLLIQFQNNGVVDDSQLPKDRFSAERLKGVDSTLKIQPAKLEDSAVYLCASSLDGRGLDYGYTFGSGTRLTVV.

V is TRBV10-3 and J is TRBJ1-2, with 7 bases lining up with TRBD1. Germline V gene data show CDR1 as ENHRY and CDR2 as SYGVKD. V was pared by 4 bases and J by 3 bases, with 5 bases of the junction left unmatched. The CDR3 contains 14 residues. DNA for the CDR3: TGTGCCATCAGTGGCCAGGGGGTTGACTATGGCTACACCTTC. Translated: CAISGQGVDYGYTF.

This clone has only a few counts. The chain has TRBV10-3 and TRBJ2-5; TRBD2 matches at 8 bases. V lost 4 bases and J lost 2; bases outside the gene matches: 9. Germline CDR1 reads ENHRY; CDR2 reads SYGVKD. This CDR3 spans 16 amino acids. The CDR3 coding sequence is TGTGCCATCAGTGCCTCTACTAGCGGTCTTCAAGAGACCCAGTACTTC. Translated: CAISASTSGLQETQYF.

In its sample, this clone was seen once. CDR3: CASSLSNPGIGSNQPQHF. The CDR3 DNA reads as TGTGCCAGCAGTTTATCGAATCCAGGGATAGGAAGCAATCAGCCCCAGCATTTT. This rearrangement joins TRBV27 to TRBJ1-5; D is perhaps TRBD1 (5 bases). V was clipped by 0 bases and J by 1 base, with 16 bases between them. The CDR3 runs to 18 residues. Germline CDR1 is MNHEY and CDR2 is SMNVEV (reference sequence).

The chain has TRBV7-9 and TRBJ1-5; the match to TRBD1 covers 7 bases. Germline V gene data show CDR1 as SEHNR and CDR2 as FQNEAQ (reference sequence). The trim removed 2 bases at V and 3 bases at J, leaving 7 bases unmatched. This CDR3 comprises 16 residues. The CDR3 DNA follows: TGTGCCAGCAGCTTATTTCACAGGGGATCCAATCAGCCCCAGCATTTT. Translating it yields CASSLFHRGSNQPQHF.

This clone appeared once. The V call is TRBV24-1, the J call TRBJ1-1; D remains ambiguous. The CDR3 consists of 13 residues. Germline V lookup: CDR1 KGHDR, CDR2 SFDVKD. V was pared by 0 bases and J by 7 bases, with 8 bases between. Here the CDR3 reads CATSDLSKSEAFF. Here the CDR3 DNA reads TGTGCCACCAGTGATTTGTCAAAGAGTGAAGCTTTCTTT.

The rearrangement links TRBV6-5 to TRBJ2-5; D remains ambiguous. The CDR3 length is 12 residues. Germline lookup yields CDR1 MNHEY and CDR2 SVGAGI. The V end lost 0 bases, the J end lost 5 bases, and 4 bases lay between the germline ends. The CDR3 coding sequence is TGTGCCAGCAGTTACTCCGGGGAGACCCAGTACTTC. It encodes CASSYSGETQYF.

The gene calls are TRBV12-5 and TRBJ1-6, with D uncertain. V gave up 7 bases and J gave up 4 bases, with 17 bases separating them. Germline loops: CDR1 LGHNT, CDR2 FRNRAP. This CDR3 spans 16 amino acids. The CDR3 DNA reads as TGTGCTAGTGATAAAACACGAAAACCTTATAATTCACCCCTCCACTTT. It encodes CASDKTRKPYNSPLHF.

This chain joins TRBV7-9 and TRBJ1-4, with D uncertain. Per the germline V gene, CDR1 is SEHNR and CDR2 is FQNEAQ (reference sequence). V was clipped by 3 bases and J by 6 bases, with 5 bases between them. The CDR3 length is 12 residues. Here the CDR3 DNA reads TGTGCCAGCAGCTTTGAGGATGAAAAACTGTTTTTT. Translating gives CASSFEDEKLFF. Supplemented by reference TRBV7-9 and TRBJ1-4, the full variable domain reads DTGVSQNPRHKITKRGQNVTFRCDPISEHNRLYWYRQTLGQGPEFLTYFQNEAQLEKSRLLSDRFSAERPKGSFSTLEIQRTEQGDSAMYLCASSFEDEKLFFGSGTQLSVL.

As regards this clone: Additional DNA sequences in this sample encode the identical CDR3. CDR3 nucleotides: TGTGCCAGCAGCTTGGCCGGGGCTGGGGCCAACGTCCTGACTTTC. It is translated as CASSLAGAGANVLTF. The gene calls are TRBV7-6 and TRBJ2-6; TRBD2 is a possible D gene (5 bases). Trimming took 3 bases from V and 2 from J, leaving 8 bases between them. Germline V gene sequence: CDR1 SGHVS, CDR2 FNYEAQ. The CDR3 has 15 amino acids. The full variable domain, its missing parts supplied by reference TRBV7-6 and TRBJ2-6, is GAGVSQSPRYKVTKRGQDVALRCDPISGHVSLYWYRQALGQGPEFLTYFNYEAQQDKSGLPNDRFSAERPEGSISTLTIQRTEQRDSAMYRCASSLAGAGANVLTFGAGSRLTVL.

The J gene is TRBJ2-7, the V gene TRBV4-2; D possibly corresponds to TRBD2 (5 bases). The CDR3 covers 15 residues. Germline V gene sequence: CDR1 LGHNA, CDR2 YNFKEQ. V lost 0 bases to trimming and J lost 0 bases, with 9 bases between them. The chain's CDR3 is CASSQDAAASYEQYF. In DNA form, the CDR3 reads TGTGCCAGCAGCCAAGATGCAGCGGCCTCCTACGAGCAGTACTTC.

The chain employs TRBV21-1 and TRBJ2-7; the DNA was not compared with TRBD1, the D call given in the table. TRBV21-1 is reported as a pseudogene. CDR3 length: 17 amino acids. DNA for the CDR3: TGTGCCAGCAGCAAAAACCAATCCGGGACAGGGACCTACGAGCAGTACTTC. This translates into CASSKNQSGTGTYEQYF.

As DNA, the CDR3 is TGCGCCAGCAGCTTGGTCGGACAGGGGGAAGATGGCTACACCTTC. It translates to CASSLVGQGEDGYTF. The chain uses TRBV5-1 and TRBJ1-2, with 10 bases that match TRBD1. This CDR3 comprises 15 residues. With V trimmed by 0 bases and J by 6 bases, 5 bases remained unmatched. Looked up from germline, CDR1 is SGHRS and CDR2 is YFSETQ.

The chain employs TRBV7-2 and TRBJ2-7; 7 bases agree with TRBD2. V trimming: 5 bases; J trimming: 7 bases; junction bases outside the gene matches: 8. CDR3 size: 13 residues. Germline loops: CDR1 SGHTA, CDR2 FQGNSA. The CDR3 nucleotides read TGTGCCAGCAGCGAATTGTGGGGGGGAGAGCAGTACTTC. Its protein is CASSELWGGEQYF.

The chain uses TRBV28 and TRBJ2-7; no firm D call. V was shortened by 0 bases and J by 0 bases, with 15 bases between the two germline ends. The CDR3 extends over 17 amino acids. Germline lookup yields CDR1 MDHEN and CDR2 SYDVKM. CDR3 region: CASSLCLNLGHSYEQYF. CDR3 coding DNA: TGTGCCAGCAGTTTATGCCTCAATCTCGGTCACTCCTACGAGCAGTACTTC.

The chain combines TRBV29-1 with TRBJ1-1; 12 positions agree with TRBD1. In germline, CDR1 is SQVTM, CDR2 ANQGSEA. V lost 7 bases, J lost 10 bases, and 16 bases stayed unmatched. This CDR3 comprises 15 residues. This chain's CDR3 is CSATIMGQGAQGAFF. CDR3 in DNA: TGCAGCGCTACAATTATGGGACAGGGGGCGCAAGGAGCTTTCTTT.

This chain connects TRBV18 to TRBJ1-5; D call uncertain. This CDR3 region has 18 residues. V was clipped by 1 base and J by 1 base, with 17 bases between them. Germline V gene lookup returns CDR1 KGHSH and CDR2 LQKENI. Written as DNA, the CDR3 is TGTGCCAGCTCACCACGCGGGCAAGGGTCCCAAAGCAATCAGCCCCAGCATTTT. Residues: CASSPRGQGSQSNQPQHF. The whole variable domain, remainder taken from reference TRBV18 and TRBJ1-5, is NAGVMQNPRHLVRRRGQEARLRCSPMKGHSHVYWYRQLPEEGLKFMVYLQKENIIDESGMPKERFSAEFPKEGPSILRIQQVVRGDSAAYFCASSPRGQGSQSNQPQHFGDGTRLSIL.

As to this clone: Other DNA variants within this sample encode the same CDR3. V gene TRBV6-5 combines with J gene TRBJ1-1; TRBD1 matches 8 bases. Per the germline V gene, CDR1 is MNHEY and CDR2 is SVGAGI. The junction had 1 base not matched to a gene; V was cut back by 6 bases and J by 4 bases. The CDR3 spans 12 residues. In DNA, the CDR3 is TGTGCCAGCAGAGACAGGGGCACTGAAGCTTTCTTT. Its protein is CASRDRGTEAFF.

The genes are TRBV5-6 and TRBJ1-2; D uncertain. The CDR3 is 17 residues long. Germline values: CDR1 SGHDT, CDR2 YYEEEE. Trimming shortened V by 2 bases and J by 7 bases, and 24 bases separated the two germline ends. CDR3 region: CASSFGWANPDFGGYTF. CDR3 DNA: TGTGCCAGCAGCTTCGGATGGGCAAATCCGGATTTTGGTGGCTACACCTTC.

The chain uses TRBV7-8 and TRBJ2-7, with 8 nucleotides matching TRBD1. The CDR3 is 14 residues long. The J segment lost 6 bases and the V segment lost 5 bases, leaving 9 bases of the junction unmatched. CDR1 and CDR2 from the germline V gene are SGHVS and FQNEAQ. The CDR3 loop is CASSNSDRVSEQYF. The CDR3 region has the DNA TGTGCCAGCAGCAACTCGGACAGGGTGTCCGAGCAGTACTTC.

In DNA form, the CDR3 reads TGCGCCAGCAGCTTAGACAGCGTTGCCGCCTTCTTT. Translating gives CASSLDSVAAFF. The rearrangement joins TRBV5-1 to TRBJ1-1; D possibly corresponds to TRBD1 (5 bases). Deletions cut 2 bases from V and 14 bases from J, with 16 bases between. This CDR3 is 12 amino acids long. Germline assignment: CDR1 SGHRS and CDR2 YFSETQ. The full variable domain, its missing parts supplied by reference TRBV5-1 and TRBJ1-1, is KAGVTQTPRYLIKTRGQQVTLSCSPISGHRSVSWYQQTPGQGLQFLFEYFSETQRNKGNFPGRFSGRQFSNSRSEMNVSTLELGDSALYLCASSLDSVAAFFGQGTRLTVV.

As for this clone: One end of the junction fails to match germline, which may point to a read error. The chain is built from TRBV2 and TRBJ2-7; D ambiguous. Germline V gene lookup returns CDR1 SNHLY and CDR2 FYNNEI. The CDR3 covers 11 residues. This CDR3 is CASSEALGQTF. CDR3 DNA: TGTGCCAGCAGTGAAGCGCTTGGGCAGACCTTC.